Detailed here is one T cell receptor beta chain. The target antigen is unknown. The record originates from a study of shared clonotypes between healthy human individuals. The study, taken as a whole, reports: Larger estimated richness was generally recorded for naive subsets relative to memory subsets.

The ends were cut back, 7 bases at V and 2 bases at J, with 15 bases in the middle. The CDR3 runs to 14 residues. Germline assignment: CDR1 MGHDK and CDR2 SYGVNS. Naive CD8 cells lacked CD45RO and underwent positive selection for CCR7, leaving out terminally differentiated effector memory CD45RA+ cells. The assay was immunoSEQ multiplex PCR, and TCRdb's table has in-frame clones only and misses some. Found here are about 2 million clones, approximately 94% of them singletons; the top ten hold roughly 1%. J is TRBJ2-7 and V is TRBV25-1; maybe TRBD1 (6 bases). The clonotype comes from a man younger than 30 in good health. The sequenced sample consisted of naive CD8+ T cells sorted from blood. CDR3 residues: CASTNRDEPYEQYF. DNA of the CDR3: TGTGCCAGCACCAACAGGGACGAACCCTACGAGCAGTACTTC.